Listed below are T cell receptor beta chains from one sample, sequenced in a study of tumor-infiltrating lymphocytes in primary liver carcinoma. From the multiplex PCR reads, TCRdb called clonotypes with MiXCR, one entry per CDR3 protein. The sample has 40,000 to 45,000 distinct CDR3 sequences, approximately 70% seen once. The source material was liver tumor tissue from sampling region 2. These receptors all stem from a man between 35 and 55 years old with primary liver carcinoma and hepatitis B virus infection. CDR3s include the opening cysteine and the closing phenylalanine or tryptophan. A D gene is named only where the DNA matches it firmly. Rows give clone size only sometimes, using once, few, many, or a class for an expanded clone.

d_call: TRBD2
j_call: TRBJ2-5
v_call: TRBV11-2
clone_size: .
cdr3_aa: CACSLGRTSQETQYF
cdr3_nt: TGTGCCTGCAGCTTGGGACGGACTAGTCAAGAGACCCAGTACTTC

d_call: TRBD2
j_call: TRBJ2-1
v_call: TRBV2
clone_size: many
cdr3_aa: CASSDMASGTGEQFF
cdr3_nt: TGTGCCAGCAGTGATATGGCTAGCGGGACTGGTGAGCAGTTCTTC

d_call: .
j_call: TRBJ1-2
v_call: TRBV10-3
clone_size: .
cdr3_aa: CAISESRQGSGYIF
cdr3_nt: TGTGCCATCAGTGAGTCGCGGCAGGGAAGTGGCTACATCTTC

d_call: .
j_call: TRBJ2-1
v_call: TRBV28
clone_size: once
cdr3_aa: CASSSPLGRSGFF
cdr3_nt: TGTGCCAGCAGTTCCCCCCTGGGACGCTCCGGGTTCTTC

d_call: .
j_call: TRBJ2-4
v_call: TRBV10-3
clone_size: few
cdr3_aa: CAISESPGRDRKNIQHF
cdr3_nt: TGTGCCATCAGTGAGTCTCCAGGCCGGGACCGTAAGAACATTCAGCACTTC

d_call: TRBD1
j_call: TRBJ2-4
v_call: TRBV5-4
clone_size: .
cdr3_aa: CANSMGAGGVDIQYF
cdr3_nt: TGTGCCAACAGCATGGGGGCAGGGGGCGTGGACATTCAGTACTTC

d_call: TRBD1
j_call: TRBJ2-2
v_call: TRBV28
clone_size: .
cdr3_aa: CASIPGQMNTAELFF
cdr3_nt: TGTGCCAGCATTCCGGGACAGATGAACACAGCGGAGCTGTTTTTT

d_call: TRBD1
j_call: TRBJ1-2
v_call: TRBV4-3
clone_size: .
cdr3_aa: CASSQDFRQGRIYVYSF
cdr3_nt: TGCGCCAGCAGCCAGGACTTTCGACAGGGGCGGATCTATGTCTACAGCTTC

d_call: .
j_call: TRBJ1-1
v_call: TRBV28
clone_size: many
cdr3_aa: CASRIPNTEAFF
cdr3_nt: TGTGCCAGCAGGATTCCGAACACTGAAGCTTTCTTT

d_call: .
j_call: TRBJ1-1
v_call: TRBV12-3/TRBV12-4
clone_size: once
cdr3_aa: CASSLISLDTEAFF
cdr3_nt: TGTGCCAGCAGTTTGATATCCCTGGACACTGAAGCTTTCTTT

d_call: .
j_call: TRBJ2-7
v_call: TRBV6-6
clone_size: .
cdr3_aa: CANSYSTDSSYEKYF
cdr3_nt: TGTGCCAACAGTTACTCGACCGACAGCTCCTACGAGAAGTACTTC

d_call: .
j_call: TRBJ1-2
v_call: TRBV10-3
clone_size: .
cdr3_aa: CATSVSRLADGYTF
cdr3_nt: TGTGCCACCAGTGTGTCCCGATTGGCGGATGGCTACACCTTC

d_call: TRBD1
j_call: TRBJ2-5
v_call: TRBV6-2/TRBV6-3
clone_size: .
cdr3_aa: CPSSPYRGRQETQYF
cdr3_nt: TGTCCCAGCAGTCCTTACAGGGGCCGACAAGAGACCCAGTACTTC

d_call: TRBD2
j_call: TRBJ2-1
v_call: TRBV5-1
clone_size: .
cdr3_aa: CASNTLAGGPNEQFF
cdr3_nt: TGCGCCAGCAACACTCTAGCGGGAGGGCCCAATGAGCAGTTCTTC

d_call: .
j_call: TRBJ1-1
v_call: TRBV20-1
clone_size: .
cdr3_aa: CSAGRRELSIEAFF
cdr3_nt: TGCAGTGCTGGACGAAGGGAGTTATCGATTGAAGCTTTCTTT

d_call: .
j_call: TRBJ1-1
v_call: TRBV29-1
clone_size: .
cdr3_aa: CSVGARQNTGAFF
cdr3_nt: TGCAGCGTTGGCGCCCGACAGAACACTGGAGCTTTCTTT

d_call: TRBD1
j_call: TRBJ1-2
v_call: TRBV30
clone_size: many
cdr3_aa: CAWTGQDNYGYTF
cdr3_nt: TGTGCCTGGACAGGACAGGACAACTATGGCTACACCTTC

d_call: .
j_call: TRBJ1-5
v_call: TRBV12-3/TRBV12-4
clone_size: .
cdr3_aa: CASTRGTVINQPQYF
cdr3_nt: TGTGCCAGCACGCGGGGCACCGTAATAAATCAGCCCCAGTACTTT

d_call: .
j_call: TRBJ2-2
v_call: TRBV12-3/TRBV12-4
clone_size: .
cdr3_aa: CVSSSRLGINTGELFF
cdr3_nt: TGTGTCAGCAGTTCTCGGCTTGGGATAAACACTGGGGAGCTGTTTTTT

d_call: .
j_call: TRBJ1-2
v_call: TRBV29-1
clone_size: .
cdr3_aa: CSVRFGRSIYGYTF
cdr3_nt: TGCAGCGTCAGGTTTGGACGGTCGATCTATGGTTACACCTTC

d_call: .
j_call: TRBJ2-4
v_call: TRBV11-2
clone_size: .
cdr3_aa: CVSTTSAVAKHIQYF
cdr3_nt: TGTGTCAGCACCACTTCGGCGGTAGCCAAACACATTCAATACTTC

d_call: .
j_call: TRBJ2-3
v_call: TRBV4-1
clone_size: few
cdr3_aa: CASSHRTGITQYF
cdr3_nt: TGCGCCAGCAGCCACCGAACGGGGATTACGCAGTATTTT

d_call: .
j_call: TRBJ2-3
v_call: TRBV11-1
clone_size: .
cdr3_aa: CAGSLRRDTQYF
cdr3_nt: TGTGCCGGCAGCTTGAGGAGAGATACGCAGTATTTT

d_call: TRBD1
j_call: TRBJ2-1
v_call: TRBV20-1
clone_size: few
cdr3_aa: CSARGRQGEVEQFF
cdr3_nt: TGCAGTGCTAGGGGTCGACAGGGGGAAGTTGAGCAGTTCTTC

d_call: .
j_call: TRBJ2-6
v_call: TRBV12-3/TRBV12-4
clone_size: .
cdr3_aa: CASSSRQASFSGANLLTF
cdr3_nt: TGTGCCAGCAGTTCCCGACAGGCATCCTTCTCTGGTGCCAACCTCCTGACTTTC

d_call: .
j_call: TRBJ2-7
v_call: TRBV12-3/TRBV12-4
clone_size: .
cdr3_aa: CVSSPVQGISYEQYF
cdr3_nt: TGTGTCAGCAGTCCCGTGCAGGGGATCTCCTACGAGCAGTACTTC

d_call: .
j_call: TRBJ2-5
v_call: TRBV6-2/TRBV6-3
clone_size: few
cdr3_aa: CASSWASSEMETQYF
cdr3_nt: TGTGCCAGCAGTTGGGCGTCCAGTGAGATGGAGACTCAGTACTTC

d_call: TRBD2
j_call: TRBJ2-3
v_call: TRBV11-2
clone_size: .
cdr3_aa: CASSLDPWGTSTNTQYF
cdr3_nt: TGTGCCAGCAGCTTAGATCCGTGGGGGACTAGCACAAATACGCAGTATTTT

d_call: .
j_call: TRBJ2-6
v_call: TRBV11-2
clone_size: .
cdr3_aa: CASNMGGYRGISLSGANVLTF
cdr3_nt: TGTGCCAGCAACATGGGGGGATACAGGGGCATTTCCCTCTCTGGGGCCAACGTCCTGACCTTC

d_call: .
j_call: TRBJ2-5
v_call: TRBV20-1
clone_size: many
cdr3_aa: CSPRGAAETQYF
cdr3_nt: TGCAGTCCACGGGGGGCAGCAGAGACCCAGTACTTC

d_call: .
j_call: TRBJ1-2
v_call: TRBV11-2
clone_size: many
cdr3_aa: CASSLDGTAYGYTF
cdr3_nt: TGTGCCAGCAGCTTAGATGGGACGGCCTATGGCTACACCTTC

d_call: .
j_call: TRBJ1-5
v_call: TRBV6-6
clone_size: once
cdr3_aa: CASIEGNGNHHQHF
cdr3_nt: TGTGCCAGCATAGAGGGGAACGGCAATCATCACCAGCATTTT

d_call: .
j_call: TRBJ2-7
v_call: TRBV4-1
clone_size: .
cdr3_aa: CASSLLRVGDEQYF
cdr3_nt: TGCGCCAGCAGTCTCCTAAGGGTAGGGGACGAGCAGTACTTC

d_call: .
j_call: TRBJ2-7
v_call: TRBV11-2
clone_size: .
cdr3_aa: CASSPGDHERYF
cdr3_nt: TGTGCCAGCAGTCCCGGGGACCACGAGCGGTACTTC

d_call: .
j_call: TRBJ2-3
v_call: TRBV6-2/TRBV6-3
clone_size: many
cdr3_aa: CASNRVWASDTQYF
cdr3_nt: TGTGCCAGCAACAGGGTCTGGGCGTCGGATACGCAGTATTTT

d_call: .
j_call: TRBJ1-5
v_call: TRBV16
clone_size: many
cdr3_aa: CASSQSRHSNQPQHF
cdr3_nt: TGTGCCAGCAGCCAATCGAGACATAGCAATCAGCCCCAGCATTTT

d_call: .
j_call: TRBJ2-7
v_call: TRBV28
clone_size: .
cdr3_aa: CVSRMGKSSYEQYF
cdr3_nt: TGTGTCAGCAGAATGGGGAAGAGCTCCTACGAGCAGTACTTC

d_call: .
j_call: TRBJ2-5
v_call: TRBV12-3/TRBV12-4
clone_size: .
cdr3_aa: CARCRSGTEIQYF
cdr3_nt: TGTGCCCGCTGCCGAAGCGGGACAGAGATCCAGTACTTC

d_call: .
j_call: TRBJ2-3
v_call: TRBV5-1
clone_size: .
cdr3_aa: CAISLGQGSDTQYF
cdr3_nt: TGCGCCATCAGCTTGGGGCAGGGCTCAGATACGCAGTATTTT

d_call: .
j_call: TRBJ1-4
v_call: TRBV12-3/TRBV12-4
clone_size: medium-sized
cdr3_aa: CASSLLGDEKLFF
cdr3_nt: TGTGCCAGCAGTCTCCTTGGTGATGAAAAACTGTTTTTT

d_call: .
j_call: TRBJ2-6
v_call: TRBV29-1
clone_size: .
cdr3_aa: CSVEGQTEADVLTF
cdr3_nt: TGCAGCGTCGAAGGACAAACTGAGGCCGATGTCCTGACTTTC

d_call: .
j_call: TRBJ1-3
v_call: TRBV5-5
clone_size: .
cdr3_aa: CTSSAGTDLFSGSTIYF
cdr3_nt: TGTACCAGCAGCGCCGGGACGGATCTCTTTTCTGGAAGCACCATATATTTT

d_call: TRBD2
j_call: TRBJ2-1
v_call: TRBV5-1
clone_size: many
cdr3_aa: CASSFSGAYNEQFF
cdr3_nt: TGCGCCAGCAGCTTCAGCGGGGCTTACAATGAGCAGTTCTTC

d_call: .
j_call: TRBJ2-7
v_call: TRBV28
clone_size: many
cdr3_aa: CASTSLGDSLREQYF
cdr3_nt: TGTGCCAGCACCTCATTAGGGGATAGTCTACGGGAGCAGTACTTC

d_call: TRBD2
j_call: TRBJ2-3
v_call: TRBV10-2
clone_size: few
cdr3_aa: CASNESKAGVDTQYF
cdr3_nt: TGTGCCAGCAATGAGTCAAAAGCGGGAGTGGATACGCAGTACTTT

d_call: .
j_call: TRBJ2-7
v_call: TRBV6-2/TRBV6-3
clone_size: .
cdr3_aa: CVSNYGVATEQYF
cdr3_nt: TGTGTCAGCAATTACGGAGTAGCAACCGAGCAGTACTTC

d_call: TRBD1
j_call: TRBJ2-1
v_call: TRBV5-4
clone_size: .
cdr3_aa: CASSPGGQGRSDEQFF
cdr3_nt: TGTGCCAGCAGCCCGGGTGGACAGGGTAGGTCTGATGAACAGTTCTTC

d_call: .
j_call: TRBJ2-3
v_call: TRBV11-1
clone_size: .
cdr3_aa: CASGQPGELTDTQYF
cdr3_nt: TGTGCCAGCGGCCAGCCGGGAGAACTCACAGATACGCAGTATTTT

d_call: .
j_call: TRBJ2-3
v_call: TRBV6-4
clone_size: .
cdr3_aa: CASSISSTDMQYF
cdr3_nt: TGTGCCAGTTCGATTAGCAGCACAGATATGCAGTATTTT

d_call: .
j_call: TRBJ1-1
v_call: TRBV7-9
clone_size: many
cdr3_aa: CASSLAGRQNTEAFF
cdr3_nt: TGTGCCAGCAGCTTAGCGGGACGGCAGAACACTGAAGCTTTCTTT

d_call: .
j_call: TRBJ2-2
v_call: TRBV29-1
clone_size: many
cdr3_aa: CSVDTLGNTGELFF
cdr3_nt: TGCAGCGTTGATACGCTGGGGAACACCGGGGAGCTGTTTTTT

d_call: TRBD1
j_call: TRBJ2-7
v_call: TRBV14
clone_size: .
cdr3_aa: CASGRPGQGSYEQYF
cdr3_nt: TGTGCCAGCGGCCGACCGGGACAGGGCTCCTATGAGCAGTACTTC

d_call: TRBD2
j_call: TRBJ2-7
v_call: TRBV5-5
clone_size: .
cdr3_aa: CTSSVVIGAGVWEHYF
cdr3_nt: TGTACCAGCAGCGTGGTTATAGGAGCGGGAGTATGGGAACACTACTTC

d_call: TRBD2
j_call: TRBJ2-2
v_call: TRBV29-1
clone_size: .
cdr3_aa: CSAGTSSANTEELFF
cdr3_nt: TGCAGCGCTGGGACTAGCTCGGCGAACACCGAGGAGCTGTTTTTT

d_call: TRBD1
j_call: TRBJ2-7
v_call: TRBV9
clone_size: .
cdr3_aa: CASSSGWDRAHEQYF
cdr3_nt: TGTGCCAGCAGCTCAGGTTGGGACAGGGCCCACGAGCAGTACTTC

d_call: TRBD2
j_call: TRBJ2-1
v_call: TRBV12-3/TRBV12-4
clone_size: .
cdr3_aa: CASMTSGIYDKQFF
cdr3_nt: TGTGCCAGTATGACTAGCGGGATATACGATAAGCAGTTCTTC

d_call: .
j_call: TRBJ2-1
v_call: TRBV4-1
clone_size: .
cdr3_aa: CASNQKSQSNEQFF
cdr3_nt: TGCGCCAGTAACCAAAAGTCCCAGAGCAATGAGCAGTTCTTC

d_call: .
j_call: TRBJ2-4
v_call: TRBV28
clone_size: many
cdr3_aa: CASRGGPAKNIQYF
cdr3_nt: TGTGCCAGCAGGGGGGGGCCAGCCAAAAACATTCAGTACTTC

d_call: .
j_call: TRBJ1-3
v_call: TRBV5-6
clone_size: .
cdr3_aa: CASSLRGAGNTIYF
cdr3_nt: TGTGCCAGCAGCTTAAGGGGCGCTGGGAACACCATATATTTT